The following is a T cell receptor (beta chain) sequence with its context. The sample is drawn from a study of PD-L1 blockade in urothelial cancer. Study context: After treatment start, blood was analyzed at 3 weeks (second dose) and at 6 weeks.

The CDR3 is 13 amino acids. The V end lost 0 bases, the J end lost 5 bases, and 8 bases lay between the germline ends. Germline V gene lookup returns CDR1 SGHRS and CDR2 YFSETQ. Into every PCR, synthetic TCR analog templates were spiked. Sequenced by immunoSEQ multiplex PCR; TCRdb stores in-frame clones only, minus some. The data contain 37,000 or so clones, nearly 85% of them singletons. Specified time point: pretreatment peripheral blood. The sequenced sample was PBMCs, obtained around atezolizumab (anti-PD-L1) treatment. The receptor comes from a man aged 55 to 70 with urothelial cancer. The rearrangement joins TRBV5-1 to TRBJ1-1; tentative D call: TRBD1 (6 bases). CDR3 residues: CASSLAGETEAFF. CDR3 nucleotides: TGCGCCAGCAGCTTGGCAGGGGAGACTGAAGCTTTCTTT.